This entry is about one TCR beta chain. Antigen specificity is unknown. The sample is drawn from a study of OX40 agonist ivuxolimab in advanced cancers. Broader study findings: Relative to CD4+, CD8+ T cells held more expanded clones on average.

The germline V gene has CDR1 SGHRS and CDR2 YFSETQ. This CDR3 is 15 amino acids long. Trimming shortened V by 1 base and J by 4 bases, and 12 bases separated the two germline ends. Exclusion applied to patients with autoimmune disease history or systemic immunosuppression. Profiled with immunoSEQ multiplex PCR; TCRdb holds only in-frame clones, not every one. The table has some 58,000 clones, 75% to 90% seen once. V and J are TRBV5-1 and TRBJ2-1; a possible D gene is TRBD2 (7 bases). The sample consisted of CD4+ or CD8+ T cells sorted from blood, taken in a trial of the OX40 agonist ivuxolimab. This TCR was sampled from an adult with an advanced solid tumor such as melanoma, head and neck, liver or kidney cancer. Here the CDR3 DNA reads TGCGCCAGCAGCTTGAGCGGGACACAATACAATGAGCAGTTCTTC. Translated, it gives CASSLSGTQYNEQFF.